This T cell receptor (beta chain) came from a study of persistence of HIV-infected CD4 T cells. Comments on this clone: Its antigen is currently unknown.

Nonspecific anti-CD3/anti-CD28 bead stimulation represents the broad CD4+ T cell repertoire. CD4+ T cells upregulating both CD40 ligand and CD69 were sorted as responding cells. Sequencing used immunoSEQ version 4 in survey mode. The repertoire was sequenced with immunoSEQ multiplex PCR; TCRdb's copy has only in-frame clones and lacks some. The sample contains under 50,000 clones, about 90% of which appear only once. The CDR3 loop spans 13 amino acids. After removal of 5 bases from V and 10 bases from J, the junction contained 8 bases not matched to a gene. Germline V gene lookup returns CDR1 SEHNR and CDR2 FQNEAQ (reference sequence).

This clonotype was sampled from an adult woman with HIV who was CMV-seropositive. The J gene is TRBJ2-1, the V gene TRBV7-9, with 7 bases identical to TRBD1. Source: CD4+ T cells sorted from PBMCs after approximately 19-hour stimulation, taken from a patient who received antiretroviral therapy. Here the CDR3 reads CASSTDRVKEQFF. CDR3 coding DNA: TGTGCCAGCAGCACCGACAGGGTGAAGGAGCAGTTCTTC.